This T cell receptor beta chain was retrieved from a study of T cell responses to AZD1222 COVID-19 vaccine. Study results and caveats: Nearly half of the spike-specific TCRs reportedly recognize variant regions that carry no mutations.

Concerning this clone itself: What it binds is not known.

Germline CDR1 and CDR2: MNHNY and SVGAGI (reference sequence). Deletions cut 5 bases from V and 0 bases from J, with 23 bases between. The CDR3 runs 19 residues. Repertoires were generated with immunoSEQ multiplex PCR, while TCRdb's copy carries only in-frame clones and drops some. The data contain about 130,000 clones, 80% to 90% of them singletons. The TCR originated in an adult in good health. The rearrangement joins TRBV6-6 to TRBJ1-5; perhaps TRBD1 as D (5 bases). The sample in question was peripheral blood, obtained on day 0 of AZD1222 vaccination. The CDR3 region has the DNA TGTGCCAGCAGTCCCCACGGGAACCCCGGGGCGATTAGCAATCAGCCCCAGCATTTT. Translating it yields CASSPHGNPGAISNQPQHF.